Listed below are T cell receptor beta chains from one sample, sequenced in a study of cytomegalovirus exposure and HLA in healthy donors. The method was immunoSEQ multiplex PCR; TCRdb's version includes in-frame clones alone and lacks a portion of them. This sample has some 170,000 clones; approximately 78% occur once, and the top ten carry less than 2.5%. Sequencing used PBMCs. The source is a human donor in good health. CDR3s include the opening cysteine and the closing phenylalanine or tryptophan. A D gene is named only where the DNA matches it firmly. The listing skips clone size in some rows; elsewhere it reads once, few, many or a size class.

.	TRBV13	TRBD2	TRBJ2-3	TGTGCCAGCAGCTTAAGCGGGGGCCCCACAGATACGCAGTATTTT	CASSLSGGPTDTQYF
.	TRBV4-1	TRBD2	TRBJ2-7	TGCGCCAGCAGCCAGAGTAGCGGGGCCGTATACGAGCAGTACTTC	CASSQSSGAVYEQYF
.	TRBV5-6	.	TRBJ1-2	TGTGCCAGCAGCTTGGGGACCGCGGGGGGCTACACCTTC	CASSLGTAGGYTF
.	TRBV18	TRBD1	TRBJ2-7	TGTGCCAGCTCACCCCCCCCGGGACAGGGATCCTACGAGCAGTACTTC	CASSPPPGQGSYEQYF
.	TRBV2	TRBD1	TRBJ1-6	TGTGCCAGCAGTGACGAGGCCCGGGACAGAAATTCACCCCTCCACTTT	CASSDEARDRNSPLHF
few	TRBV9	TRBD1	TRBJ1-1	TGTGCCAGCAGCGGACAGGGATCTGAAGCTTTCTTT	CASSGQGSEAFF
.	TRBV19	TRBD1	TRBJ1-5	TGTGCCATTGGGACAGGGGAATCACCCCAGCATTTT	CAIGTGESPQHF
.	TRBV28	TRBD1	TRBJ2-2	TGTGCCAGCAGTTTACCGGGACAGGGAACGGGCGGGGAGCTGTTTTTT	CASSLPGQGTGGELFF
.	TRBV19	.	TRBJ1-5	TGTGCCAGTAGTATCTCACCCGCTCTAAGCAATCAGCCCCAGCATTTT	CASSISPALSNQPQHF
.	TRBV29-1	TRBD1	TRBJ2-5	TGCAGCGTTACGGACGGCGGGGACAGGGAGACCCAGTACTTC	CSVTDGGDRETQYF
.	TRBV2	TRBD1	TRBJ2-7	TGTGCCAGCACCAGGACAGGTCCCTACGAGCAGTACTTC	CASTRTGPYEQYF
few	TRBV7-6	.	TRBJ2-1	TGTGCCAGCAGCCCCCACGCGGTCAGCTCCTACAATGAGCAGTTCTTC	CASSPHAVSSYNEQFF
.	TRBV5-4	.	TRBJ1-1	TGTGCCAGCAGCTTCGAGAGTGAAGCTTTCTTT	CASSFESEAFF
.	TRBV9	TRBD1	TRBJ2-5	TGTGCCAGCAGCGTAAGCAACCGGGGGACAGGGGAGGTGGAGACCCAGTACTTC	CASSVSNRGTGEVETQYF
.	TRBV5-1	.	TRBJ2-7	TGCGCCAGCAGCTTGGCGGAGACTTACGAGCAGTACTTC	CASSLAETYEQYF
few	TRBV11-1	.	TRBJ1-5	TGTGCCAGCAGCTTGGGTGTAGGGGCCCAGTATAGCAATCAGCCCCAGCATTTT	CASSLGVGAQYSNQPQHF
.	TRBV30	.	TRBJ1-1	TGTGCCTGGACCACGAGGGGGTTTGAAGCTTTCTTT	CAWTTRGFEAFF
once	TRBV7-6	.	TRBJ2-7	TGTGCCAGCAGCTTAACGGACAGTGAGGGCTACGAGCAGTACTTC	CASSLTDSEGYEQYF
.	TRBV11-2	TRBD1	TRBJ2-6	TGTGCCAGCAGCTTAGATCGGGACAGACGCTCTGGGGCCAACGTCCTGACTTTC	CASSLDRDRRSGANVLTF
.	TRBV2	.	TRBJ2-3	TGTGCCAGCAAGGGGACTGGGGATACGCAGTATTTT	CASKGTGDTQYF
.	TRBV27	.	TRBJ2-3	TGTGCCAGCAGAGCAACGGGGGTAACTAGCACAGATACGCAGTATTTT	CASRATGVTSTDTQYF
.	TRBV4-1	TRBD2	TRBJ2-3	TGCGCCAGCAGCCAGGGGGGACTAGGGAACACAGATACGCAGTATTTT	CASSQGGLGNTDTQYF
.	TRBV7-9	.	TRBJ2-7	TGTGCCAGCAGCTTGGGGGGGCCCGGACGCGAGCAGTACTTC	CASSLGGPGREQYF
.	TRBV5-1	.	TRBJ1-2	TGCGCCAGCAGCTTGGAGACTGGACGGCCTGGCGGGGGCTACACCTTC	CASSLETGRPGGGYTF
.	TRBV5-8	.	TRBJ2-3	TGTGCCAGCAGCGCTGACAAGAGCAACACAGATACGCAGTATTTT	CASSADKSNTDTQYF
.	TRBV5-1	.	TRBJ1-3	TGCGCCAGCAGCTTGGAAGGGACACCCCTCTCTGGAAACACCATATATTTT	CASSLEGTPLSGNTIYF
.	TRBV2	.	TRBJ2-3	TGTGCCAGCAGTGAAAGTAAACTAGCTCCAGATACGCAGTATTTT	CASSESKLAPDTQYF
.	TRBV12-5	.	TRBJ1-5	TGTGCTAGTGCCCTTGACAGAAATCAGCCCCAGCATTTT	CASALDRNQPQHF
.	TRBV7-9	.	TRBJ2-1	TGTGCCAGCAGCTTAGAGGGGGGGTCCCCCTACAATGAGCAGTTCTTC	CASSLEGGSPYNEQFF
.	TRBV7-2	.	TRBJ2-3	TGTGCCTCGCAGGCGGGGAGAGGCACAGATACGCAGTATTTT	CASQAGRGTDTQYF
.	TRBV25-1	TRBD1	TRBJ1-1	TGTGCCAGCAGGGACAGGGGGCCGGGTGAAGCTTTCTTT	CASRDRGPGEAFF